This TCR beta chain was sequenced during a study of technical replicates of blood from a few donors. Generated by immunoSEQ multiplex PCR, the TCRdb table keeps only in-frame clones and is missing some. The data hold tens of thousands of clones, with around 94% observed a single time. The CDR3 has 17 amino acids. The chain couples TRBV1 to TRBJ2-3; the D segment call TRBD2 is taken from the table without a DNA check. TRBV1 is assigned pseudogene status. This TCR derives from a human donor in good health. Sequencing used T cells isolated from PBMCs. The CDR3 region is CTSSPRQREGWTDTQYF. CDR3 nucleotide sequence: TGCACCAGCAGCCCAAGGCAGCGGGAGGGTTGGACAGATACGCAGTATTTT.